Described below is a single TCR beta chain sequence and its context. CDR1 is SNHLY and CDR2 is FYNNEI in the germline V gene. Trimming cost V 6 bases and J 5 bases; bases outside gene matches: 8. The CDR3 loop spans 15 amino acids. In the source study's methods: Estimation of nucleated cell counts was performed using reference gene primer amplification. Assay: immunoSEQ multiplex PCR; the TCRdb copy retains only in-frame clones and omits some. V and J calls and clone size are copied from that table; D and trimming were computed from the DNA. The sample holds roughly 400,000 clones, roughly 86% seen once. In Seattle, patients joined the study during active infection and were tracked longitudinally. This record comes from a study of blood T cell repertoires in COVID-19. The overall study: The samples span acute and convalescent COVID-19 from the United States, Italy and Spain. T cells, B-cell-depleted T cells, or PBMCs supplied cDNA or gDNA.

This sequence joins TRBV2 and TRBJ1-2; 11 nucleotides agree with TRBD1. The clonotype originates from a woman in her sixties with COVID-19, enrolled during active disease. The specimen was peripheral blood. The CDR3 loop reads CASRAGQGAGYGYTF. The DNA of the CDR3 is TGTGCCAGCAGGGCCGGACAGGGGGCTGGATATGGCTACACCTTC.